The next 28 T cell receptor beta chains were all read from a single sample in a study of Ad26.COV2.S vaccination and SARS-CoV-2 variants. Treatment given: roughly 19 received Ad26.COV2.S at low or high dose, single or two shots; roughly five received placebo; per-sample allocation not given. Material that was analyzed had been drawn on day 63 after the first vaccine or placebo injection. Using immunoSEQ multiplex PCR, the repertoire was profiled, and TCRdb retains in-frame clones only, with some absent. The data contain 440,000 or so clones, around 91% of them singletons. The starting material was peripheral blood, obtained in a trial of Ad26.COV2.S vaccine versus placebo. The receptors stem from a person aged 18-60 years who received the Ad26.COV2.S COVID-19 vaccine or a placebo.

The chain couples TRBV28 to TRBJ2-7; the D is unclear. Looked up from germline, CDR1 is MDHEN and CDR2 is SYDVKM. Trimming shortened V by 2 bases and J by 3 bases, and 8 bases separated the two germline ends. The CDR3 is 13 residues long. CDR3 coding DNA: TGTGCCAGCAGTTTACGGGCCAGCTACGAGCAGTACTTC. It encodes CASSLRASYEQYF.

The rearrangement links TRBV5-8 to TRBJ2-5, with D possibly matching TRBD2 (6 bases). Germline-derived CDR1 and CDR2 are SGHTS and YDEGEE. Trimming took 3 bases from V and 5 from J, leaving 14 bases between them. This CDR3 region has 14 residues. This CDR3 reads CASSWGDVRETQYF. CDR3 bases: TGTGCCAGCAGCTGGGGGGACGTCCGGGAGACCCAGTACTTC. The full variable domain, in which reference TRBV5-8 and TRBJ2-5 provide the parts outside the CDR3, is EAGVTQSPTHLIKTRGQQATLRCSPISGHTSVYWYQQALGLGLQFLLWYDEGEERNRGNFPPRFSGRQFPNYSSELNVNALELEDSALYLCASSWGDVRETQYFGPGTRLLVL.

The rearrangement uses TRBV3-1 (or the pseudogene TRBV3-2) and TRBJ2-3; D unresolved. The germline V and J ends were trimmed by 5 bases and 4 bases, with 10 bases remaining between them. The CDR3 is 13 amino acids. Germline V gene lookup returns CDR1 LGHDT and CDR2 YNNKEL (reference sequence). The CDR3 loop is CASSGPGADTQYF. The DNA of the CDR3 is TGTGCCAGCAGCGGACCGGGCGCAGATACGCAGTATTTT.

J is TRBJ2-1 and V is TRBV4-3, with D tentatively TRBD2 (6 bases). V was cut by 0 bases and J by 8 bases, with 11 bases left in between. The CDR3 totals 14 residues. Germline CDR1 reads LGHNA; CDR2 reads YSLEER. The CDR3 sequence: CASSQDIGGDEQFF. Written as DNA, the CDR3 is TGCGCCAGCAGCCAAGATATAGGAGGGGATGAGCAGTTCTTC.

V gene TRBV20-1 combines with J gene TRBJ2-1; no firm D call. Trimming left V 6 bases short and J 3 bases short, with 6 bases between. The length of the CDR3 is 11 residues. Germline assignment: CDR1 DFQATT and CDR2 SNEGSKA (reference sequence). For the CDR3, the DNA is TGCAGTGCGGATATCTACAATGAGCAGTTCTTC. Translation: CSADIYNEQFF.

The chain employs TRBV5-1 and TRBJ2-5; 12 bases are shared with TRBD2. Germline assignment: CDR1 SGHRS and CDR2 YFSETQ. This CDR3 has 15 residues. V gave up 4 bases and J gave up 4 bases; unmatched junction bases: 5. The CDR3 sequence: CASSAASGGGETQYF. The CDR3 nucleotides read TGCGCCAGCAGCGCGGCTAGCGGGGGGGGAGAGACCCAGTACTTC.

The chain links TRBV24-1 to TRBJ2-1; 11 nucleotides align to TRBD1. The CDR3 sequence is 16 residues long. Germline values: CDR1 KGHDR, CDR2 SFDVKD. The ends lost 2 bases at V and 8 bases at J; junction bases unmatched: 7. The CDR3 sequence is CATSDSGQGVSYEQFF. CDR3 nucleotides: TGTGCCACCAGTGATTCGGGACAGGGGGTCTCCTATGAGCAGTTCTTC.

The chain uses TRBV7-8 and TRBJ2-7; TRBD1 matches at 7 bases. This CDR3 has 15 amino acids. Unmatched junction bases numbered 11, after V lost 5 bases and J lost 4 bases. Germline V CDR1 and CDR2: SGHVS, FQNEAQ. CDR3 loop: CASSAAGTDLYEQYF. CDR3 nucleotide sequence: TGTGCCAGCAGCGCCGCCGGGACAGACCTTTACGAGCAGTACTTC.

This CDR3 reads CASSLTSDKSSNQPQHF. For the CDR3, the DNA is TGTGCCAGCAGCTTAACGTCGGATAAATCTAGCAATCAGCCCCAGCATTTT. The chain couples TRBV7-3 to TRBJ1-5, with D unclear. The V gene's germline CDR1 is SGHTA and CDR2 FQGTGA. The CDR3 has 17 residues. The V end was cut by 0 bases, the J end by 0 bases, with 12 bases between.

CDR3 residues: CASSPSVRTGQPQHF. In DNA form, the CDR3 reads TGTGCCAGCAGCCCTTCGGTCAGGACAGGCCAGCCCCAGCATTTT. The chain joins TRBV3-1 (or the pseudogene TRBV3-2) to TRBJ1-5, with TRBD1 identical over 7 bases. The CDR3 is 15 amino acids. The trim removed 4 bases at V and 7 bases at J, leaving 10 bases unmatched. Germline CDR1 reads LGHDT; CDR2 reads YNNKEL (reference sequence).

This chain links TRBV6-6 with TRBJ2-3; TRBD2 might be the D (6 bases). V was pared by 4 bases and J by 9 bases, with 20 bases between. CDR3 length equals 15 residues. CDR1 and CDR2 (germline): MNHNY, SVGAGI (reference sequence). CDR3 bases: TGTGCCAGCAGTTCCATCCAGGGTAGCGGAGGGACGCAGTATTTT. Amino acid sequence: CASSSIQGSGGTQYF.

CDR3 sequence reads: CASSPQGNTIYF. The CDR3 region has the DNA TGTGCCAGCAGTCCCCAGGGAAACACCATATATTTT. The chain is built from TRBV6-6 and TRBJ1-3; D not resolved. V was clipped by 5 bases and J by 4 bases, with 6 bases between them. The CDR3 runs 12 residues. Germline lookup yields CDR1 MNHNY and CDR2 SVGAGI (reference sequence).

The CDR3 reads CASSESTSGNYEQYF. In nucleotides, the CDR3 is TGCGCCAGCAGTGAGTCGACCTCGGGCAACTACGAGCAGTACTTC. The rearrangement joins TRBV10-1 to TRBJ2-7, with D unresolved. The CDR3 sequence is 15 residues long. Germline V gives CDR1 WNHNN, CDR2 SYGVQD (reference sequence). The V end lost 0 bases, the J end lost 3 bases, and 12 bases lay between the germline ends.

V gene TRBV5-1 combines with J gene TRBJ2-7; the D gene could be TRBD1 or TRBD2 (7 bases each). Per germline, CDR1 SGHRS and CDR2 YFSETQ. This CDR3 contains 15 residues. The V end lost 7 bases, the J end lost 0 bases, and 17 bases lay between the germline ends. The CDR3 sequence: CASREAGGSSYEQYF. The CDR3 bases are TGCGCCAGCCGGGAGGCAGGGGGGAGCTCCTACGAGCAGTACTTC.

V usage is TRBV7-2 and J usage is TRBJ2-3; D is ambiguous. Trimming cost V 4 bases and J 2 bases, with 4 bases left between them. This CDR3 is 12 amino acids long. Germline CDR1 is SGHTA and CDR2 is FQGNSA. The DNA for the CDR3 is TGTGCCAGCAGCTGGGCCACAGATACGCAGTATTTT. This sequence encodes CASSWATDTQYF.

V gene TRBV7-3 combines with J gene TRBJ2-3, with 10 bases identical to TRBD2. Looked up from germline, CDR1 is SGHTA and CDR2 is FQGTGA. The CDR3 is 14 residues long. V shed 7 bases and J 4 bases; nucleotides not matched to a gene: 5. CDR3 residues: CASKPSGSADTQYF. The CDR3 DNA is TGTGCCAGCAAGCCTAGCGGGAGTGCAGATACGCAGTATTTT. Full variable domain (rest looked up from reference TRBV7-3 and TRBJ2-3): GAGVSQTPSNKVTEKGKYVELRCDPISGHTALYWYRQSLGQGPEFLIYFQGTGAADDSGLPNDRFFAVRPEGSVSTLKIQRTERGDSAVYLCASKPSGSADTQYFGPGTRLTVL.

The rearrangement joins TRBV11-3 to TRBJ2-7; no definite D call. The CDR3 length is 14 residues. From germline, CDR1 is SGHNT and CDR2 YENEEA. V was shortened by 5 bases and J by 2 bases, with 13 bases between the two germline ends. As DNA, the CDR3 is TGTGCCAGCAGCCAAGCCCAGAGAACCTACGAGCAGTACTTC. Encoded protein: CASSQAQRTYEQYF.

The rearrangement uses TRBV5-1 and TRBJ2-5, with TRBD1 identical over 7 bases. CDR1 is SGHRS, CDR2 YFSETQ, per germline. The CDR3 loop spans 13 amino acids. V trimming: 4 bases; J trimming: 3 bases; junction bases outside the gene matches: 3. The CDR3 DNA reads TGCGCCAGCAGCGTCGGGACAGAAGAGACCCAGTACTTC. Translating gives CASSVGTEETQYF.

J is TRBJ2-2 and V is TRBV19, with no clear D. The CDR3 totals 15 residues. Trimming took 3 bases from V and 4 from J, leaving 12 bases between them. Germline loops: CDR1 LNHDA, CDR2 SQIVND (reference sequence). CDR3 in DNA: TGTGCCAGTAGTATTTCCCATATTAGCACCGGGGAGCTGTTTTTT. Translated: CASSISHISTGELFF. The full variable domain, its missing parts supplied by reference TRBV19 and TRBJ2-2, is DGGITQSPKYLFRKEGQNVTLSCEQNLNHDAMYWYRQDPGQGLRLIYYSQIVNDFQKGDIAEGYSVSREKKESFPLTVTSAQKNPTAFYLCASSISHISTGELFFGEGSRLTVL.

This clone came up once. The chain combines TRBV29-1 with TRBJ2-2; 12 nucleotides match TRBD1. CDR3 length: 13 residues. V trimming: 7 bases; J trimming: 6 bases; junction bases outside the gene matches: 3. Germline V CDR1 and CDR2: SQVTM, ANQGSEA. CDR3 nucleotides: TGCAGCGCCGGGACAGGGGGCCCCGGGGAGCTGTTTTTT. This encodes CSAGTGGPGELFF.

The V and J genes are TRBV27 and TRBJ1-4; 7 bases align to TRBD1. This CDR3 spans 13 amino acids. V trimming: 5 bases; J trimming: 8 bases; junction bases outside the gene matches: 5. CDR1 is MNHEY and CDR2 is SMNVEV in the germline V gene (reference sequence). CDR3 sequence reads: CASSETGWEKLFF. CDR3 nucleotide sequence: TGTGCCAGCAGTGAGACAGGGTGGGAAAAACTGTTTTTT.

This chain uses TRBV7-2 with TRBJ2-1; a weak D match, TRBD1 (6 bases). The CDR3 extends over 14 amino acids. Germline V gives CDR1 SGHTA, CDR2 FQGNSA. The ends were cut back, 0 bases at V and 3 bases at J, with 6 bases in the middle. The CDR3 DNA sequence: TGTGCCAGCAGCTTAGCGGGACACTACAATGAGCAGTTCTTC. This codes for CASSLAGHYNEQFF.

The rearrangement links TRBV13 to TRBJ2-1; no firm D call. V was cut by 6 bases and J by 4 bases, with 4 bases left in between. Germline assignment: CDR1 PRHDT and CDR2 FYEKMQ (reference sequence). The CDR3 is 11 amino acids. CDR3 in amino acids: CASSQYNEQFF. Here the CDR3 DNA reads TGTGCCAGCAGTCAATACAATGAGCAGTTCTTC.

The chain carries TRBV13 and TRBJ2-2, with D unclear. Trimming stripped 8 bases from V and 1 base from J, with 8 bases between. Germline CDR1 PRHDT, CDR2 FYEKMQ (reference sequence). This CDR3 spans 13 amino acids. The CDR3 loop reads CASRSGNTGELFF. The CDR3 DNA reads TGTGCCAGCCGCTCAGGGAACACCGGGGAGCTGTTTTTT.

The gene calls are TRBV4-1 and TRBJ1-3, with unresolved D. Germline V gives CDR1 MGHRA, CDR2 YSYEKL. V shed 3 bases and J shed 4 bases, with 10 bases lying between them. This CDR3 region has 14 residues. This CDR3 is CASSHFLGGNTIYF. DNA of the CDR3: TGCGCCAGCAGCCATTTTTTGGGAGGAAACACCATATATTTT.

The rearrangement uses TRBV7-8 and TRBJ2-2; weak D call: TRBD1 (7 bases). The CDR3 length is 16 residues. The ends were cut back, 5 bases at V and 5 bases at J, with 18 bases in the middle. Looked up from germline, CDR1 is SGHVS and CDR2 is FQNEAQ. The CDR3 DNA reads TGTGCCAGCAGCGGCGGGACAGAGGGCTTGACCGGGGAGCTGTTTTTT. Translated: CASSGGTEGLTGELFF.

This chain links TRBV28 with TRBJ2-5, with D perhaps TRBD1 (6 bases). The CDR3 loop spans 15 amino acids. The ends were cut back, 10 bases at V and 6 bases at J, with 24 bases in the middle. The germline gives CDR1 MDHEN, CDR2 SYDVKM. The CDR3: CATSEQGPLEKTQYF. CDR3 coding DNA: TGTGCCACCTCCGAACAGGGCCCTTTAGAAAAGACCCAGTACTTC.

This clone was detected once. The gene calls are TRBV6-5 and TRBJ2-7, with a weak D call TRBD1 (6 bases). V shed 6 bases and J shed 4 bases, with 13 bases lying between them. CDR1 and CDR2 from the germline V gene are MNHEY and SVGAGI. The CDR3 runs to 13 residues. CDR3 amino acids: CASSPFDRYEQYF. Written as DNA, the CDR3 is TGTGCCAGCAGCCCGTTCGACAGGTACGAGCAGTACTTC.